The clone carrying this TCR beta chain was recorded at least ten times. Its target is unknown. The entry originates in a study of neurological immune-mediated disorders. The CDR3 is 16 residues long. Losses at the gene ends were 4 bases for V and 0 bases for J; bases not matched to a gene: 5. Per germline, CDR1 SEHNR and CDR2 FQNEAQ (reference sequence). General observations from the study: HTLV-1-associated myelopathy had the most TCR clonal expansion, and multiple sclerosis had the least, less than healthy controls. Among expanded clones, no CDR3 amino acid sequences were shared across subjects, a pattern suggesting private repertoires in all groups.

The method for making cDNA was 5'RACE, and it used 10-nucleotide random UMIs. Each CDR3 protein is one row after TCRdb ran MiXCR on the 5' RACE reads. In the table there are some 46,000 distinct CDR3 sequences, over 9% of which are singletons. Unsorted libraries were derived from 2 million PBMCs stored at -80 C. The rearrangement joins TRBV7-9 to TRBJ2-3; 9 nucleotides line up with TRBD1. The source of this sequence is a man between 65 and 80 years old with HTLV-1-associated myelopathy (HAM/TSP). Sequencing used PBMCs. The CDR3 loop reads CASSSHRGRSTDTQYF. The CDR3 coding sequence is TGTGCCAGCAGCTCCCACAGGGGGCGAAGCACAGATACGCAGTATTTT.